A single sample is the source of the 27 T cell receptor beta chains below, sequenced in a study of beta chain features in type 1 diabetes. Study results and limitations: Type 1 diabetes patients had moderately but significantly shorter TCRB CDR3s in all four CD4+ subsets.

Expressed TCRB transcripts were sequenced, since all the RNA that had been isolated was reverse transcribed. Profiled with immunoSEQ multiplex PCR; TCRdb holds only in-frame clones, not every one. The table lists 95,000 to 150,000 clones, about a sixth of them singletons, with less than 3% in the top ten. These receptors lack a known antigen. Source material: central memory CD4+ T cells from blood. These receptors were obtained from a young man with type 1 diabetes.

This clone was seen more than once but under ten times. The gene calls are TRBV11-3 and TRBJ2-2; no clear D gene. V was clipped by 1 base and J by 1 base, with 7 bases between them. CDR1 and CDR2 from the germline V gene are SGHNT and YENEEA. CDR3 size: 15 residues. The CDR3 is CASSLAAGNTGELFF. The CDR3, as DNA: TGTGCCAGCAGCTTAGCGGCAGGGAACACCGGGGAGCTGTTTTTT.

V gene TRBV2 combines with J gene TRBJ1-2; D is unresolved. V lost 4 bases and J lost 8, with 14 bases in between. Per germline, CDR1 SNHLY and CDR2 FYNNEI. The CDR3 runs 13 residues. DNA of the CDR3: TGTGCCAGCAGTGGAGTCCGCCTCAACGGCTACACCTTC. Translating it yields CASSGVRLNGYTF.

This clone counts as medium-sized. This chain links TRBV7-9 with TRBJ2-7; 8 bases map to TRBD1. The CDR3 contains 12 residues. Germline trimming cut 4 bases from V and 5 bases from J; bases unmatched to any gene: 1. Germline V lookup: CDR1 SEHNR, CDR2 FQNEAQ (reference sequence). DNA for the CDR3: TGTGCCAGCAGCTCGACAGGGGACGAGCAGTACTTC. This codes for CASSSTGDEQYF.

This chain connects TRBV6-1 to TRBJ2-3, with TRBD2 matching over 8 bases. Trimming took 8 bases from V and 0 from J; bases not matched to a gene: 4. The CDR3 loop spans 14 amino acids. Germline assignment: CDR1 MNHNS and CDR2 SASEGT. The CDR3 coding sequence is TGTGCCAGCGGCGGGGGGCCGAGCACAGATACGCAGTATTTT. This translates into CASGGGPSTDTQYF.

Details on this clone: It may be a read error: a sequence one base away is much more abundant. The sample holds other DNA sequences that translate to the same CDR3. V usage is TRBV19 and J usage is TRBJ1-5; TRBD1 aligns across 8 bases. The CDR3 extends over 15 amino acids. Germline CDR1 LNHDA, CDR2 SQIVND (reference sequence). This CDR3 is CASRENRGYNQPQHF. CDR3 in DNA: TGTGCAAGTAGGGAAAACAGGGGGTACAATCAGCCCCAGCATTTT.

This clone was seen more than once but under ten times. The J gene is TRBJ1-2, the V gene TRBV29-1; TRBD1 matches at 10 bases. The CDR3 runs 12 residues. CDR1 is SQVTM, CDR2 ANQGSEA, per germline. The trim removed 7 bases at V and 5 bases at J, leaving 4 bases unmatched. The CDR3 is CSGTGGRYGYTF. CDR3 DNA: TGCAGCGGGACAGGGGGAAGATATGGCTACACCTTC.

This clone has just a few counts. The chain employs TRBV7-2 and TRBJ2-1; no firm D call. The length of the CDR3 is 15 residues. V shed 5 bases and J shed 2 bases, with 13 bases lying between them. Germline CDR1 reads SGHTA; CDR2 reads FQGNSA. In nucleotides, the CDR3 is TGTGCCAGCAGCCTAAGGGCAGACCCCTACAATGAGCAGTTCTTC. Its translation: CASSLRADPYNEQFF. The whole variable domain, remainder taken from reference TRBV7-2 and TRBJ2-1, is GAGVSQSPSNKVTEKGKDVELRCDPISGHTALYWYRQSLGQGLEFLIYFQGNSAPDKSGLPSDRFSAERTGGSVSTLTIQRTQQEDSAVYLCASSLRADPYNEQFFGPGTRLTVL.

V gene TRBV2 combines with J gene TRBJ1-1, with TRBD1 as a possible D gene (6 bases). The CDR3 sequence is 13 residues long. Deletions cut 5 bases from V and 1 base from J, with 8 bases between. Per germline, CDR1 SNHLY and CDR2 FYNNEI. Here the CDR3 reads CASSRGQNTEAFF. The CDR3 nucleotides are TGTGCCAGCAGTAGGGGACAGAACACTGAAGCTTTCTTT.

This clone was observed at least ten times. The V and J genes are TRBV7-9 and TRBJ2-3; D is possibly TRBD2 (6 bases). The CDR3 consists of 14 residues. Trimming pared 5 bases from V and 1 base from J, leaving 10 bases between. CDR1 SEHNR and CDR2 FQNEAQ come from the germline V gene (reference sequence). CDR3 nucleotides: TGTGCCAGCAGCCGTAGCGGCCGCACAGATACGCAGTATTTT. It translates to CASSRSGRTDTQYF.

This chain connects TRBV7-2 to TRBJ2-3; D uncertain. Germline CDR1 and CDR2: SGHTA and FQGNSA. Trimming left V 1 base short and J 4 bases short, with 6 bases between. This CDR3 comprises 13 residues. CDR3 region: CASSLGGADTQYF. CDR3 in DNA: TGTGCCAGCAGCTTAGGTGGAGCAGATACGCAGTATTTT.

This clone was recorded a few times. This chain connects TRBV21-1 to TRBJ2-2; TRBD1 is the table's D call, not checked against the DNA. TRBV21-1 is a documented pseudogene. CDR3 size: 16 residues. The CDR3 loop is CASSKWDRGRAGELFF. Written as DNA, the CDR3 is TGTGCCAGCAGCAAATGGGACAGGGGGCGCGCCGGGGAGCTGTTTTTT.

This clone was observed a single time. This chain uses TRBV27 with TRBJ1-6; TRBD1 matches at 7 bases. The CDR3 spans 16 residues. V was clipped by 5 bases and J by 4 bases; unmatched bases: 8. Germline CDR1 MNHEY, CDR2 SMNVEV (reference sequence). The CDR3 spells CASSKKDRFYNSPLHF. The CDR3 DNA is TGTGCCAGCAGTAAAAAGGACAGGTTTTATAATTCACCCCTCCACTTT.

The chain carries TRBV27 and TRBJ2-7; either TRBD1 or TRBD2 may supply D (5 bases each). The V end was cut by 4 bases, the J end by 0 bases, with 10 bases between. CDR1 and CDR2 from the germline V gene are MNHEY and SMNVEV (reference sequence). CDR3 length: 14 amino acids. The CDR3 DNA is TGTGCCAGCAGTTGGTCCGGGACCTCCTACGAGCAGTACTTC. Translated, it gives CASSWSGTSYEQYF.

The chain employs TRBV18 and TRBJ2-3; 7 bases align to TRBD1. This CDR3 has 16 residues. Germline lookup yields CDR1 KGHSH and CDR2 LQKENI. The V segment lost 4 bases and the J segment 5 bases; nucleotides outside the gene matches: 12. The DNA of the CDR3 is TGTGCCAGCTCACTCTCCGGAACAGGGGTCGAAGATACGCAGTATTTT. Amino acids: CASSLSGTGVEDTQYF. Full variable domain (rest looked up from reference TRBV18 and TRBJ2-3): NAGVMQNPRHLVRRRGQEARLRCSPMKGHSHVYWYRQLPEEGLKFMVYLQKENIIDESGMPKERFSAEFPKEGPSILRIQQVVRGDSAAYFCASSLSGTGVEDTQYFGPGTRLTVL.

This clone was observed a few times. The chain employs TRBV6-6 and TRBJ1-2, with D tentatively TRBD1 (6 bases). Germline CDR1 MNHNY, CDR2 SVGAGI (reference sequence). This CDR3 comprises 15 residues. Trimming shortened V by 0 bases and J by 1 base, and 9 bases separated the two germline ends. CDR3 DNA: TGTGCCAGCAGTTACTCCAGGGGACTTAACTATGGCTACACCTTC. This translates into CASSYSRGLNYGYTF.

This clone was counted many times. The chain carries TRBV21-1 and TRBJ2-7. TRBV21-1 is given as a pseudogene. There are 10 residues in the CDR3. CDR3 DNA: TGTGCCAGCAGCGACTACGAGCAGTACTTC. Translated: CASSDYEQYF.

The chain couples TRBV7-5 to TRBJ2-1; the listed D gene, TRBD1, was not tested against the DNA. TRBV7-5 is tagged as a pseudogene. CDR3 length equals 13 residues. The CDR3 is CASSLIGDRSRFF. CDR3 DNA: TGTGCCAGCAGCTTAATTGGGGACAGGTCCCGGTTCTTC.

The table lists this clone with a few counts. The CDR3, as DNA: TGCAGCGTGAAAGGACAGGGGGCTGGAAACACCATATATTTT. Translated, it gives CSVKGQGAGNTIYF. This sequence joins TRBV29-1 and TRBJ1-3, with TRBD1 identical over 10 bases. Germline trimming cut 6 bases from V and 2 bases from J; bases unmatched to any gene: 4. In germline, CDR1 is SQVTM, CDR2 ANQGSEA. The CDR3 covers 14 residues. Complete variable domain (other parts from reference TRBV29-1 and TRBJ1-3): SAVISQKPSRDICQRGTSLTIQCQVDSQVTMMFWYRQQPGQSLTLIATANQGSEATYESGFVIDKFPISRPNLTFSTLTVSNMSPEDSSIYLCSVKGQGAGNTIYFGEGSWLTVV.

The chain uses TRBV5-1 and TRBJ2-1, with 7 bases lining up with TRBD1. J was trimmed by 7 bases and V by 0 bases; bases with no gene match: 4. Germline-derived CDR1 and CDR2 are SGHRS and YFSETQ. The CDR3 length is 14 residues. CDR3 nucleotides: TGCGCCAGCAGCTTGGGTCAGACAGGGAATGAGCAGTTCTTC. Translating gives CASSLGQTGNEQFF. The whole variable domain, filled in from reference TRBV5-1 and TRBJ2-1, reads KAGVTQTPRYLIKTRGQQVTLSCSPISGHRSVSWYQQTPGQGLQFLFEYFSETQRNKGNFPGRFSGRQFSNSRSEMNVSTLELGDSALYLCASSLGQTGNEQFFGPGTRLTVL.

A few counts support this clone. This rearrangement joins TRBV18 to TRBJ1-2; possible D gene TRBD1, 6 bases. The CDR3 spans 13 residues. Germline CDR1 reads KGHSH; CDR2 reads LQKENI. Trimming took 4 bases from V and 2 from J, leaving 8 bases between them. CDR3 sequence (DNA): TGTGCCAGCTCACTGGACAGAAACTATGGCTACACCTTC. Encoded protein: CASSLDRNYGYTF.

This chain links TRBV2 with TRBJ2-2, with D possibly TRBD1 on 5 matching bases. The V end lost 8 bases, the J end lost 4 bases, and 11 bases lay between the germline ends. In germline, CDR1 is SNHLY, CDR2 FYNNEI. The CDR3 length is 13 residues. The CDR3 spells CASDNRPTGELFF. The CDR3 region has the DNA TGTGCCAGCGATAACAGGCCCACCGGGGAGCTGTTTTTT.

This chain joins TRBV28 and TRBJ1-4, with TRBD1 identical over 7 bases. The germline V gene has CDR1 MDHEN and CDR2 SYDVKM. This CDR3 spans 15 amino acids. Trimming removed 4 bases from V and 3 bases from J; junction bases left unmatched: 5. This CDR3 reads CASSSAGGSNEKLFF. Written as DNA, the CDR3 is TGTGCCAGCAGTTCCGCAGGGGGGTCTAATGAAAAACTGTTTTTT.

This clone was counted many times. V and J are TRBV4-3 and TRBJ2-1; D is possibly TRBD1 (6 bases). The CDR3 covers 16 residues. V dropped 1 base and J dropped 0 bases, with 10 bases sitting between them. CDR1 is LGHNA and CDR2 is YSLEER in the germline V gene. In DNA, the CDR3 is TGCGCCAGCAGCCAAGGGCAGGGGAGCTCCTACAATGAGCAGTTCTTC. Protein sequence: CASSQGQGSSYNEQFF.

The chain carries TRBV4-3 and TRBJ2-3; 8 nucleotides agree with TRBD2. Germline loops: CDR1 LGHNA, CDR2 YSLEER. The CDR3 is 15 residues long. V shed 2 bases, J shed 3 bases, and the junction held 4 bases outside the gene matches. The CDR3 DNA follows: TGCGCCAGCAGCCAACAACTAGCGGCGACAGATACGCAGTATTTT. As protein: CASSQQLAATDTQYF.

The CDR3, as DNA: TGTGCCAGCAGCTTAGGGGGGACGGTCGATACGCAGTATTTT. Translation gives CASSLGGTVDTQYF. V usage is TRBV13 and J usage is TRBJ2-3; the D gene could be TRBD1 or TRBD2 (5 bases each). V was clipped by 0 bases and J by 6 bases, with 10 bases between them. Per the germline V gene, CDR1 is PRHDT and CDR2 is FYEKMQ (reference sequence). The CDR3 has 14 amino acids.

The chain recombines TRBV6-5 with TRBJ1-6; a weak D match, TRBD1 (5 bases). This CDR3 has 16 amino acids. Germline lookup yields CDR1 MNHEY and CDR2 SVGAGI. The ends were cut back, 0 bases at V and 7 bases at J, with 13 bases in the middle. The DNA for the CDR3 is TGTGCCAGCAGTTACTCGCGGACAATTGAAAATTCACCCCTCCACTTT. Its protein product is CASSYSRTIENSPLHF.

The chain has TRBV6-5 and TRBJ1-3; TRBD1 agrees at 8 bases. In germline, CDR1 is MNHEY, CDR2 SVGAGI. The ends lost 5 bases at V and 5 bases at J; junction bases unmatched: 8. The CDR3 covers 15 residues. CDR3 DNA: TGTGCCAGCAGTCCTTCCGCAGGGGGCCGAAACACCATATATTTT. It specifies CASSPSAGGRNTIYF.